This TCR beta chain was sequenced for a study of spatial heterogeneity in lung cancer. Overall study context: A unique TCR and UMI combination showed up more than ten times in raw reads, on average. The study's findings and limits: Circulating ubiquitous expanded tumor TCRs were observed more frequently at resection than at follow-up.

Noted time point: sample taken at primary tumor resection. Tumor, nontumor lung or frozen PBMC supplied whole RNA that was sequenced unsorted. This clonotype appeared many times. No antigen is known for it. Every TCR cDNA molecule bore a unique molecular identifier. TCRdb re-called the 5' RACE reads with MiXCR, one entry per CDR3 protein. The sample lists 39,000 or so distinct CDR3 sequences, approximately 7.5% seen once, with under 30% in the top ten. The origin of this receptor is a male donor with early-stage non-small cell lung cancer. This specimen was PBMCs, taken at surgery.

This CDR3 is CASSPRDRENIQYF. For the CDR3, the DNA is TGTGCCAGCAGCCCCCGGGACAGGGAAAACATTCAGTACTTC. This chain connects TRBV25-1 to TRBJ2-4; TRBD1 agrees at 9 bases. This CDR3 is 14 amino acids long. Unmatched junction bases numbered 5, after V lost 6 bases and J lost 5 bases. Looked up from germline, CDR1 is MGHDK and CDR2 is SYGVNS.